The 21 T cell receptor beta chains in this list originate from one sample, sequenced in a study of cytomegalovirus exposure and HLA in healthy donors. The PCR had 60 Vbeta and 13 Jbeta primers. The method was immunoSEQ multiplex PCR; TCRdb's version includes in-frame clones alone and lacks a portion of them. Of fewer than 100,000 clones listed, about 8% are singletons. Sequencing was carried out using PBMCs. The receptors stem from a man aged 45-65 years in good health and CMV-seronegative.

The chain employs TRBV5-5 and TRBJ2-2; tentative D call: TRBD1 (6 bases). CDR3 length: 15 residues. Trimming cost V 4 bases and J 4 bases, with 14 bases left between them. Germline CDR1 and CDR2: SGHKS and YYEKEE (reference sequence). The CDR3 loop is CASSKSGDPTGELFF. Here the CDR3 DNA reads TGTGCCAGCAGCAAATCAGGGGATCCCACCGGGGAGCTGTTTTTT.

This chain's CDR3 is CSVVIFPSGRGTDTQYF. The CDR3 DNA reads TGCAGCGTTGTCATTTTCCCTAGCGGGAGGGGCACAGATACGCAGTATTTT. V and J are TRBV29-1 and TRBJ2-3, with 12 bases aligning to TRBD2. Unmatched junction bases numbered 9, after V lost 4 bases and J lost 1 base. Germline V CDR1 and CDR2: SQVTM, ANQGSEA. This CDR3 spans 17 amino acids.

This clone appeared a few times. The chain links TRBV6-1 to TRBJ2-1; 11 bases are a match to TRBD2. The germline CDR1 and CDR2 sequences are MNHNS and SASEGT. The ends lost 8 bases at V and 3 bases at J; junction bases unmatched: 6. The CDR3 contains 15 residues. CDR3 DNA sequence: TGTGCCAGCCGCCTAGCGGGAGGAGGCTACAATGAGCAGTTCTTC. Translation gives CASRLAGGGYNEQFF.

A few counts support this clone. Other DNA sequences of this sample code for an identical CDR3. The chain recombines TRBV5-1 with TRBJ1-6; the D gene is possibly TRBD1 (5 bases). Trimming stripped 4 bases from V and 11 bases from J, with 16 bases between. CDR1 SGHRS and CDR2 YFSETQ come from the germline V gene. The CDR3 is made up of 14 amino acids. CDR3 sequence (DNA): TGCGCCAGCAGCGGGGACGGGGGAAATCCACCCCTCCACTTT. It encodes CASSGDGGNPPLHF.

J is TRBJ2-7 and V is TRBV7-9; D gene ambiguous. The CDR3 consists of 14 residues. V was shortened by 1 base and J by 0 bases, with 7 bases between the two germline ends. CDR1 and CDR2 (germline): SEHNR, FQNEAQ (reference sequence). The CDR3 region is CASSLGHRSYEQYF. CDR3 in DNA: TGTGCCAGCAGCTTAGGACATCGCTCCTACGAGCAGTACTTC.

This clone showed up just a few times. V gene TRBV5-6 combines with J gene TRBJ1-6; D unresolved. Germline lookup yields CDR1 SGHDT and CDR2 YYEEEE. Trimming took 0 bases from V and 3 from J, leaving 16 bases between them. The CDR3 is 18 residues long. DNA for the CDR3: TGTGCCAGCAGCTTGGAAGTTGGCTCCAGTATCTATAATTCACCCCTCCACTTT. It yields the protein CASSLEVGSSIYNSPLHF.

As to this clone: This is likely a read error, given that the CDR3 carries no conserved phenylalanine or tryptophan at its end. It is unclear where the CDR3 begins or ends on the DNA, so no DNA is shown, and the CDR3 is as TCRdb lists it. The chain is built from TRBV5-6 and TRBJ2-7; the table names TRBD2, a call not compared with the DNA. The germline gives CDR1 SGHDT, CDR2 YYEEEE. The length of the CDR3 is 15 amino acids, counting both ends. The chain's CDR3 is CASRRFTGLIPEDSL.

This clone was counted a few times. This sequence joins TRBV6-5 and TRBJ1-2; D is perhaps TRBD1 (6 bases). Trimming took 6 bases from V and 0 from J, leaving 11 bases between them. Germline lookup yields CDR1 MNHEY and CDR2 SVGAGI. The CDR3 has 14 amino acids. The CDR3 nucleotides read TGTGCCAGCAGCCAGGGGAGAGCTAACTATGGCTACACCTTC. Protein product: CASSQGRANYGYTF.

The chain uses TRBV28 and TRBJ1-3, with TRBD1 matching over 8 bases. Germline loops: CDR1 MDHEN, CDR2 SYDVKM. The CDR3 runs 12 residues. The ends lost 5 bases at V and 8 bases at J; junction bases unmatched: 2. The CDR3 protein is CASSTGGDTIYF. The CDR3 coding sequence is TGTGCCAGCAGTACAGGGGGAGACACCATATATTTT.

This clone was seen a few times. V usage is TRBV27 and J usage is TRBJ1-1; D not resolved. This CDR3 is built from 11 residues. V was trimmed by 5 bases and J by 11 bases, leaving 12 bases between them. The germline CDR1 and CDR2 sequences are MNHEY and SMNVEV (reference sequence). The DNA for the CDR3 is TGTGCCAGCAGTGGACGGGGTTGGGCTTTCTTT. As protein: CASSGRGWAFF.

This clone has just a few counts. J is TRBJ1-1 and V is TRBV6-5; 7 bases line up with TRBD1. Germline lookup yields CDR1 MNHEY and CDR2 SVGAGI. The V gene end was trimmed by 2 bases and the J gene end by 7 bases; junction bases not matched to a gene: 7. CDR3 length: 14 residues. The CDR3 reads CASSYEGRTGEAFF. DNA for the CDR3: TGTGCCAGCAGTTACGAGGGTCGGACAGGTGAAGCTTTCTTT.

This clone has more than one count but fewer than ten. The chain has TRBV28 and TRBJ1-2; 9 positions match TRBD1. The CDR3 length is 15 residues. Germline V gene lookup returns CDR1 MDHEN and CDR2 SYDVKM. Trimming removed 2 bases from V and 7 bases from J; junction bases left unmatched: 8. CDR3 amino acids: CASSLDNRGLSGYTF. The CDR3 region has the DNA TGTGCCAGCAGTTTAGATAACAGGGGGCTTAGTGGCTACACCTTC.

This chain links TRBV30 with TRBJ2-3; 8 bases are shared with TRBD1. Unmatched junction bases numbered 11, after V lost 4 bases and J lost 2 bases. CDR1 and CDR2 from the germline V gene are GTSNPN and SVGIG (reference sequence). The CDR3 extends over 16 amino acids. CDR3 sequence (DNA): TGTGCCTGGATCCCAGGGGGCTACCCACCCACAGATACGCAGTATTTT. Protein: CAWIPGGYPPTDTQYF.

The chain carries TRBV29-1 and TRBJ2-3; D may be TRBD1 (5 bases). CDR3 length: 14 amino acids. Germline-derived CDR1 and CDR2 are SQVTM and ANQGSEA. Between the trimmed V and J ends, which lost 6 bases and 6 bases, there was a span of 19 bases. The CDR3 nucleotides are TGCAGCGTCCGCCGACAGACCCAGAGGGATACGCAGTATTTT. It specifies CSVRRQTQRDTQYF.

This clone was counted only a few times. The chain joins TRBV4-2 to TRBJ1-5, with TRBD1 identical over 10 bases. The V segment lost 0 bases and the J segment 4 bases; nucleotides outside the gene matches: 15. Germline V gives CDR1 LGHNA, CDR2 YNFKEQ. There are 20 residues in the CDR3. The CDR3 sequence: CASSQDLGQGLGKGNQPQHF. For the CDR3, the DNA is TGTGCCAGCAGCCAAGATCTGGGACAGGGGTTGGGAAAAGGGAATCAGCCCCAGCATTTT.

This clone was found a few times. The CDR3 DNA sequence: TGCGCCAGCAGCCAAGAGTTCTGGGCTACCGGGGAGCTGTTTTTT. The encoded protein is CASSQEFWATGELFF. The chain combines TRBV4-1 with TRBJ2-2; no firm D call. Germline V gene lookup returns CDR1 MGHRA and CDR2 YSYEKL. This CDR3 is built from 15 residues. V dropped 0 bases and J dropped 5 bases, with 10 bases sitting between them.

This clone was seen more than once but under ten times. In nucleotides, the CDR3 is TGTGCCAGCAATAGAAGGGGTAAGACCTACGAGCAGTACTTC. Its protein product is CASNRRGKTYEQYF. J is TRBJ2-5 and V is TRBV28, with D maybe TRBD1 (5 bases). TRBJ2-7 matches the DNA end more closely, so the J call is doubtful. This CDR3 has 14 amino acids. The V gene's germline CDR1 is MDHEN and CDR2 SYDVKM.

As concerns this clone: The junction differs from germline at one of its ends, possibly a read error. This chain uses TRBV4-3 with TRBJ2-7; D perhaps matches TRBD2 (5 bases). Germline values: CDR1 LGHNA, CDR2 YSLEER. The CDR3 is 16 residues long. The CDR3 sequence is CARSQVRGSGFYEQYF. In DNA, the CDR3 is TGCGCCAGAAGCCAAGTGCGAGGGTCGGGTTTCTACGAGCAGTACTTC.

This clone was observed a few times. This sequence joins TRBV6-9 and TRBJ1-6, with D possibly being TRBD1 (6 bases). The CDR3 has 20 residues. Germline lookup yields CDR1 MNHGY and CDR2 SVAAGI. Deletions cut 5 bases from V and 0 bases from J, with 23 bases between. The CDR3 nucleotides read TGTGCCAGCAGTCCAGGGCTAGGCAGGGGCTCCAGCTCCTATAATTCACCCCTCCACTTT. This gives the protein CASSPGLGRGSSSYNSPLHF.

This clone was recorded a few times. This rearrangement joins TRBV27 to TRBJ2-7, with D tentatively TRBD1 (5 bases). CDR3 length equals 14 residues. From germline, CDR1 is MNHEY and CDR2 SMNVEV (reference sequence). Trimming cost V 7 bases and J 1 base, with 14 bases left between them. The CDR3 DNA follows: TGTGCCAGCACGGCAAGGGGAACGTCCTACGAGCAGTACTTC. Amino acid sequence: CASTARGTSYEQYF.

The sample holds a few counts of this clone. The chain couples TRBV9 to TRBJ2-1, with 8 bases identical to TRBD2. The CDR3 totals 17 residues. CDR1 and CDR2 (germline): SGDLS, YYNGEE. J gave up 0 bases and V 0 bases, and 5 bases lay outside the gene matches. The CDR3 loop reads CASSVEPSGGSYNEQFF. For the CDR3, the DNA is TGTGCCAGCAGCGTAGAACCCAGCGGGGGCTCCTACAATGAGCAGTTCTTC.